Included here is one T cell receptor (beta chain) sequence, with context. This sample was taken from a study of blood T cell repertoires in COVID-19. Per the original methods: How many nucleated cells were present was estimated from reference gene primer amplification. Assay: immunoSEQ multiplex PCR; the TCRdb copy retains only in-frame clones and omits some. The V and J calls and clone size were taken over from that table, and D and trimming were inferred from the DNA. The sample holds under 500,000 clones, approximately 90% seen once. Deletions cut 0 bases from V and 2 bases from J, with 8 bases between. This CDR3 has 15 residues. Germline V gives CDR1 LGHDT, CDR2 YNNKEL (reference sequence).

The specimen was peripheral blood. The receptor comes from a woman aged 25 to 39 with acute or convalescent COVID-19. This chain connects TRBV3-1 (or the pseudogene TRBV3-2) to TRBJ1-5; D is perhaps TRBD1 (6 bases). The CDR3 spells CASSQDWTGNQPQHF. CDR3 sequence (DNA): TGTGCCAGCAGCCAAGATTGGACAGGCAATCAGCCCCAGCATTTT.